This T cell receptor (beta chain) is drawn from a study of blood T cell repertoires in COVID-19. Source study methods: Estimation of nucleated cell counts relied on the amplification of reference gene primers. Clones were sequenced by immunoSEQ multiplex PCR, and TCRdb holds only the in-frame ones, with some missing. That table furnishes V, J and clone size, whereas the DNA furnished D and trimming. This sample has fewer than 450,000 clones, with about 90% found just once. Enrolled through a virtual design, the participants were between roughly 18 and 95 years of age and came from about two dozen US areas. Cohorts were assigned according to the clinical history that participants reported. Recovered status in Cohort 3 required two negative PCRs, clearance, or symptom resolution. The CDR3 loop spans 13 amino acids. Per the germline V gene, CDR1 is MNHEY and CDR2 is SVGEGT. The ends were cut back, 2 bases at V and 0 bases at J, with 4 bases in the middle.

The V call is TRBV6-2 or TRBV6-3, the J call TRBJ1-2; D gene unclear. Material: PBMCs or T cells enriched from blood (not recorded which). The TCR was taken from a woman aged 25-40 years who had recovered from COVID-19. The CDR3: CASSYGANYGYTF. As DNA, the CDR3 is TGTGCCAGCAGTTACGGAGCTAACTATGGCTACACCTTC.